This T cell receptor beta chain was sequenced for a study of naive and memory T cell subsets. V dropped 4 bases and J dropped 5; count of bases not matched to a gene: 9. Germline assignment: CDR1 SQVTM and CDR2 ANQGSEA. The CDR3 has 14 residues. An equimolar mix of two oligonucleotides served as the beta constant-region primer for TRBC1 and TRBC2. TCRdb analysed the UMI-ligation and nested PCR reads with MiXCR anew, one entry per CDR3 protein. The table shows 75,000 to 85,000 distinct CDR3 sequences, with around 13% occurring only once. The V gene is TRBV29-1, the J gene TRBJ2-5; 8 bases match TRBD2. This TCR was sampled from a human donor in good health. Sequenced material: central memory CD4+ T cells from blood. The CDR3 bases are TGCAGCGTTGTGGGAGCGGGAGCAAGCGAGACCCAGTACTTC. Protein sequence: CSVVGAGASETQYF.